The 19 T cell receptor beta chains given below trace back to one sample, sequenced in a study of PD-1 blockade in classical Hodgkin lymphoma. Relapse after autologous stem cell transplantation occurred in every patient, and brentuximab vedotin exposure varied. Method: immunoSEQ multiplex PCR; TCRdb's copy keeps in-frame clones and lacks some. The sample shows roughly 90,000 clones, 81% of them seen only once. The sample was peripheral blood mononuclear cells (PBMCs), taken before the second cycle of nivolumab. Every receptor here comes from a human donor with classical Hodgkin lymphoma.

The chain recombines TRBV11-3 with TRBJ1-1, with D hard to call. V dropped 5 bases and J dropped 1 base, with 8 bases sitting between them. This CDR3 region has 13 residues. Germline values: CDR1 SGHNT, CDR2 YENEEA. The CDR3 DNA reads TGTGCCAGCAGCAGGTCGCCGAACACTGAAGCTTTCTTT. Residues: CASSRSPNTEAFF.

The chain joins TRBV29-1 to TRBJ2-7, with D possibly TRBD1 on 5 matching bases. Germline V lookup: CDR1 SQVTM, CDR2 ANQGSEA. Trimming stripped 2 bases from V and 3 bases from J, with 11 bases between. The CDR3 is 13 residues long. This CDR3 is CSVEPQGSYEQYF. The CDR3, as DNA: TGCAGCGTTGAACCCCAGGGAAGCTACGAGCAGTACTTC.

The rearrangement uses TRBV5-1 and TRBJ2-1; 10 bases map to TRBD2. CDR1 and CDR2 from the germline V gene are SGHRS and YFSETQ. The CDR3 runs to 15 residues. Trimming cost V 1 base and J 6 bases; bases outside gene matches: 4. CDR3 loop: CASSLRLAGANEQFF. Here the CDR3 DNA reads TGCGCCAGCAGCTTGCGTCTAGCGGGAGCCAATGAGCAGTTCTTC. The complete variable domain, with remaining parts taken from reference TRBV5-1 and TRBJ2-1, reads KAGVTQTPRYLIKTRGQQVTLSCSPISGHRSVSWYQQTPGQGLQFLFEYFSETQRNKGNFPGRFSGRQFSNSRSEMNVSTLELGDSALYLCASSLRLAGANEQFFGPGTRLTVL.

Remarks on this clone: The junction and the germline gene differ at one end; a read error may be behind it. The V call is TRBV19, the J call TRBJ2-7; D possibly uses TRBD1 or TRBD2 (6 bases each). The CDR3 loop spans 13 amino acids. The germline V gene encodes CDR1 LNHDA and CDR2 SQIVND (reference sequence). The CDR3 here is CASSIGGPGEQYF. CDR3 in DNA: TGTGCCAGTAGCATAGGGGGGCCGGGCGAGCAGTACTTC.

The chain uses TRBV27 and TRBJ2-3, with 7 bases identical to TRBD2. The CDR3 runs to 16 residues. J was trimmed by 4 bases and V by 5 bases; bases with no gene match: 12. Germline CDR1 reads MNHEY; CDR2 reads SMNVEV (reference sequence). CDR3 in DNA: TGTGCCAGCAGTGGGTTTGGGGGAGGGCCGTCAGATACGCAGTATTTT. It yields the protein CASSGFGGGPSDTQYF.

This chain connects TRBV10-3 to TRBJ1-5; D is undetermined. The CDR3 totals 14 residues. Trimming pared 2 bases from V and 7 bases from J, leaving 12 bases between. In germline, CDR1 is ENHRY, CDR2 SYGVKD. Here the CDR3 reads CAISEDGGRQPQHF. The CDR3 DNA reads TGTGCCATCAGTGAGGACGGAGGCAGACAGCCCCAGCATTTT.

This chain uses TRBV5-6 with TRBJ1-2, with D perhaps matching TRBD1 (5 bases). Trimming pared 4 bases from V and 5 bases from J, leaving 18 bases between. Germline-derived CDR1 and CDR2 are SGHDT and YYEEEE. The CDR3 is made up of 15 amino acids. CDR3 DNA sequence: TGTGCCAGCAGCCCCCCTCAGGGACCTTCATATGGCTACACCTTC. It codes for CASSPPQGPSYGYTF. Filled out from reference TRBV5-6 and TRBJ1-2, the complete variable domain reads DAGVTQSPTHLIKTRGQQVTLRCSPKSGHDTVSWYQQALGQGPQFIFQYYEEEERQRGNFPDRFSGHQFPNYSSELNVNALLLGDSALYLCASSPPQGPSYGYTFGSGTRLTVV.

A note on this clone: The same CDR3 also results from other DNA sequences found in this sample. For the CDR3, the DNA is TGTGCCAGCAGCTTAGCGGGGACAGATACGCAGTATTTT. As protein: CASSLAGTDTQYF. J is TRBJ2-3 and V is TRBV2; TRBD2 matches 8 bases. This CDR3 has 13 residues. V dropped 6 bases and J dropped 3; count of bases not matched to a gene: 2. CDR1 and CDR2 (germline): SNHLY, FYNNEI.

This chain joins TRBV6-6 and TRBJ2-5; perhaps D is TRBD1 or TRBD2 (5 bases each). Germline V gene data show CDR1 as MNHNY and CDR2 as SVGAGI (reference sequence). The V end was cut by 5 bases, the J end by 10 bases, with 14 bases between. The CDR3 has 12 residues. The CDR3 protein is CASSNPGPSQYF. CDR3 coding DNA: TGTGCCAGCAGTAACCCGGGACCCAGCCAGTACTTC.

The CDR3, as DNA: TGCGCCAGCAGTGGCGGGGGCCTCTATGGCTACACCTTC. It specifies CASSGGGLYGYTF. The chain combines TRBV10-2 with TRBJ1-2, with a possible D match to TRBD1 (6 bases). CDR1 and CDR2 (germline): WSHSY, SAAADI. V lost 4 bases and J 4 bases, leaving 10 bases between the germline ends. The CDR3 is 13 residues long.

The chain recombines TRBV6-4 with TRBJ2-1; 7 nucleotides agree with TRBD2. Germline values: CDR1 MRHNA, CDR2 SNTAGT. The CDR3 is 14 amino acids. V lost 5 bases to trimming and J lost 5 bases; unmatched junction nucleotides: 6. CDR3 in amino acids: CASSLEAGHNEQFF. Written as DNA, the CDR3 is TGTGCCAGCAGTTTAGAAGCGGGACACAATGAGCAGTTCTTC.

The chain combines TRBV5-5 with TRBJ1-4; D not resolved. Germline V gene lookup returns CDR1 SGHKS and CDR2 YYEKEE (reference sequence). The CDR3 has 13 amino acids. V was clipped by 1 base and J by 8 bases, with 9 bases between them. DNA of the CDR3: TGTGCCAGCAGCTTGACTATGAGAGAAAAACTGTTTTTT. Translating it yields CASSLTMREKLFF.

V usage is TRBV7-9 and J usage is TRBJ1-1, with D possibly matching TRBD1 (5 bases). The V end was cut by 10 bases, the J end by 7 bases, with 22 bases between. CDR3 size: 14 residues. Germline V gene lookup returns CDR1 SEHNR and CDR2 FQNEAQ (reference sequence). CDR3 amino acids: CATTWRVGRNEAFF. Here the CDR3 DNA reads TGTGCCACCACCTGGAGGGTGGGGCGTAATGAAGCTTTCTTT.

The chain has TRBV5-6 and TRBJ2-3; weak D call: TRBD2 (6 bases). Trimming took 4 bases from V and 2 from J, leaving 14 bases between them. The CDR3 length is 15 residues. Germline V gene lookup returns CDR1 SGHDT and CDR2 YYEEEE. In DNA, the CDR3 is TGTGCCAGCAGCCGGGGTGCGGGATACACAGATACGCAGTATTTT. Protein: CASSRGAGYTDTQYF.

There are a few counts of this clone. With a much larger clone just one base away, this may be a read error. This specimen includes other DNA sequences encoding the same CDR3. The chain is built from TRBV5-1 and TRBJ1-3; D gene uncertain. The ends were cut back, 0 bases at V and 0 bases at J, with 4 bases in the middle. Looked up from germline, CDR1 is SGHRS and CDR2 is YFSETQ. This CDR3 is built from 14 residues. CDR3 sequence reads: CASSLDISGNTIYF. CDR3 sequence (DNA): TGCGCCAGCAGCTTGGATATCTCTGGAAACACCATATATTTT.

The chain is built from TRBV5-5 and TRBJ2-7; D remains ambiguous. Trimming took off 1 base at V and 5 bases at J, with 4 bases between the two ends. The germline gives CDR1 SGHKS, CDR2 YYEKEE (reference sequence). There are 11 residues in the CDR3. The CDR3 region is CASSLYDEQYF. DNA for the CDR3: TGTGCCAGCAGCTTGTACGACGAGCAGTACTTC. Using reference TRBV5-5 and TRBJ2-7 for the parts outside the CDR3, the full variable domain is DAGVTQSPTHLIKTRGQQVTLRCSPISGHKSVSWYQQVLGQGPQFIFQYYEKEERGRGNFPDRFSARQFPNYSSELNVNALLLGDSALYLCASSLYDEQYFGPGTRLTVT.

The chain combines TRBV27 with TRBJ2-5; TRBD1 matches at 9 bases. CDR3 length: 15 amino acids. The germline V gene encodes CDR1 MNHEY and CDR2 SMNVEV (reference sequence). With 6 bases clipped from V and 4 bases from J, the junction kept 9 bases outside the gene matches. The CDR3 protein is CASSGTGKGSETQYF. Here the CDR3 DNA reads TGTGCCAGCAGCGGGACAGGGAAGGGATCAGAGACCCAGTACTTC.

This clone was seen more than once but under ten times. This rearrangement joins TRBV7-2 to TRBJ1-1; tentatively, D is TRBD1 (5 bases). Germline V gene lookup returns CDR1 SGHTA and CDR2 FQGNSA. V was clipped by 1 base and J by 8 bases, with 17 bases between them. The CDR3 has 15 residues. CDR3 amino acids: CASSLGVGTPTEAFF. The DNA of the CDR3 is TGTGCCAGCAGCTTAGGGGTGGGGACTCCCACGGAAGCTTTCTTT.

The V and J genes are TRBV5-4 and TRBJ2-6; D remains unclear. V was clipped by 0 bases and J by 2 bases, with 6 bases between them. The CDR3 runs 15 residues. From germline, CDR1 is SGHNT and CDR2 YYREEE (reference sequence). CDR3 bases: TGTGCCAGCAGCTTGGGTTCGCCTGGGGCCAACGTCCTGACTTTC. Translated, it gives CASSLGSPGANVLTF.